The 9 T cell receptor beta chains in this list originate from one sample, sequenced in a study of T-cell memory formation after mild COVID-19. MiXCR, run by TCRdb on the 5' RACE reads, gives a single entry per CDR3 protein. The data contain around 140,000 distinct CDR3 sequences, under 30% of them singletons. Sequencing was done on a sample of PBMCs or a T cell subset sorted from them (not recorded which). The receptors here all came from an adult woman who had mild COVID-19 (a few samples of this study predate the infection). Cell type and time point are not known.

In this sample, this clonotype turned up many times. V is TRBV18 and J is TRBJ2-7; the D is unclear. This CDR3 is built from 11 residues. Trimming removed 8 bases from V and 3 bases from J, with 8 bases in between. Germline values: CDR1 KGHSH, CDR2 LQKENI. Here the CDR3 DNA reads TGTGCCAGCAGCCCCGACTACGAGCAGTACTTC. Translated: CASSPDYEQYF.

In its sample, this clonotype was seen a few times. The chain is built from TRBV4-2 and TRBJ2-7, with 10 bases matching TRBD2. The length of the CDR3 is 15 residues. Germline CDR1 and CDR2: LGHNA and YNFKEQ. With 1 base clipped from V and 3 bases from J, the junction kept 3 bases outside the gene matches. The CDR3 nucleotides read TGTGCCAGCAGCCAAGTTACTAGCGGGATCTACGAGCAGTACTTC. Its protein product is CASSQVTSGIYEQYF.

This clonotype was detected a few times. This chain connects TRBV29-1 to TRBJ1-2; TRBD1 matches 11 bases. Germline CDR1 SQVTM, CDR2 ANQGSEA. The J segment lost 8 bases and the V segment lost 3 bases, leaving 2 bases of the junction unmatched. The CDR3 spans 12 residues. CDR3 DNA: TGCAGCGTTGAGGGACAGGGGGGCGGCTACACCTTC. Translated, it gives CSVEGQGGGYTF.

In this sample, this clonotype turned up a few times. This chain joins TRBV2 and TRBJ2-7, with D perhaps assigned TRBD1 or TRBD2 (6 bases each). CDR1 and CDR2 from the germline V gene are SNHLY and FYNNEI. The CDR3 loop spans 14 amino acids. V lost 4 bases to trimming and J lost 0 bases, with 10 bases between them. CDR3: CASSVGGPSYEQYF. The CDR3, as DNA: TGTGCCAGCAGTGTCGGGGGCCCCTCCTACGAGCAGTACTTC. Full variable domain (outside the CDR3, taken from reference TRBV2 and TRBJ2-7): EPEVTQTPSHQVTQMGQEVILRCVPISNHLYFYWYRQILGQKVEFLVSFYNNEISEKSEIFDDQFSVERPDGSNFTLKIRSTKLEDSAMYFCASSVGGPSYEQYFGPGTRLTVT.

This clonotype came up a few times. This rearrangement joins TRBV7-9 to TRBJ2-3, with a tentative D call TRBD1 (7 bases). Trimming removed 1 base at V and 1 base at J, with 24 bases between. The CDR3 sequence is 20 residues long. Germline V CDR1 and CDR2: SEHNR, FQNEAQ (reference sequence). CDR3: CASSLDVSPSGGFGTDTQYF. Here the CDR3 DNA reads TGTGCCAGCAGCTTAGATGTCTCGCCTTCAGGGGGGTTCGGCACAGATACGCAGTATTTT. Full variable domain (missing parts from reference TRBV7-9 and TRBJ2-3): DTGVSQNPRHKITKRGQNVTFRCDPISEHNRLYWYRQTLGQGPEFLTYFQNEAQLEKSRLLSDRFSAERPKGSFSTLEIQRTEQGDSAMYLCASSLDVSPSGGFGTDTQYFGPGTRLTVL.

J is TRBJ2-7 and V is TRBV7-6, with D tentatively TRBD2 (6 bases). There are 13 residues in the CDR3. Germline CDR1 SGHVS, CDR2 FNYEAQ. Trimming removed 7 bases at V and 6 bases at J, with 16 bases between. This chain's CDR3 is CASKASVYSEQYF. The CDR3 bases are TGTGCCAGCAAAGCTAGCGTGTACTCCGAGCAGTACTTC.

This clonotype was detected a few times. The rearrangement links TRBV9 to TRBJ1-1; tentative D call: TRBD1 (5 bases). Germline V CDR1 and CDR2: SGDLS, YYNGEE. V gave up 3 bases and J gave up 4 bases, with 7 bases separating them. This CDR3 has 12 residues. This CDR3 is CASSAGTTEAFF. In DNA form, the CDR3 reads TGTGCCAGCAGCGCAGGGACCACTGAAGCTTTCTTT.

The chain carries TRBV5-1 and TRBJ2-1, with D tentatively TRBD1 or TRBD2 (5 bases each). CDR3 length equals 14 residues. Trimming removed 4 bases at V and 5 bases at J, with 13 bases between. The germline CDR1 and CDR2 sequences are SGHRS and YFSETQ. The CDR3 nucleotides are TGCGCCAGCAGCACCCGGGACGCCCACAATGAGCAGTTCTTC. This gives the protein CASSTRDAHNEQFF. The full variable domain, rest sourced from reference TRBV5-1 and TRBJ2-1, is KAGVTQTPRYLIKTRGQQVTLSCSPISGHRSVSWYQQTPGQGLQFLFEYFSETQRNKGNFPGRFSGRQFSNSRSEMNVSTLELGDSALYLCASSTRDAHNEQFFGPGTRLTVL.

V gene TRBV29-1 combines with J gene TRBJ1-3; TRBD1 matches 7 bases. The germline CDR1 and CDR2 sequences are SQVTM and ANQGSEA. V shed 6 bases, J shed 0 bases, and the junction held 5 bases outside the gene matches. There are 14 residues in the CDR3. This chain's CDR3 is CSVTTGPSGNTIYF. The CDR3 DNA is TGCAGCGTGACGACAGGGCCCTCTGGAAACACCATATATTTT.